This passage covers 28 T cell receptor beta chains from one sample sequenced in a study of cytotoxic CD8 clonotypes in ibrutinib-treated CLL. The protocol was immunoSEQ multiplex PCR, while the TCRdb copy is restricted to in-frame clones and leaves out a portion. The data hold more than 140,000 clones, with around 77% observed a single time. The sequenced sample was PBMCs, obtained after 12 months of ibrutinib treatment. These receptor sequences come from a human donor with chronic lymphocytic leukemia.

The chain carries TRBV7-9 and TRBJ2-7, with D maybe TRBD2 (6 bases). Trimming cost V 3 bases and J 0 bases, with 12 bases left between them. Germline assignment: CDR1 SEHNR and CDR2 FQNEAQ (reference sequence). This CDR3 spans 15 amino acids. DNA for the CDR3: TGTGCCAGCAGCTTTGGGGGGTCAATCTCCTACGAGCAGTACTTC. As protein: CASSFGGSISYEQYF.

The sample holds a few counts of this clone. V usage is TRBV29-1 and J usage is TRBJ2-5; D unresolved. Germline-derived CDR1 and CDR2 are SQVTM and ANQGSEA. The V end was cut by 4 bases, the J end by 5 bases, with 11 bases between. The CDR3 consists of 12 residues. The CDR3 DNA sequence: TGCAGCGTTGCACTGACCCAGGAGACCCAGTACTTC. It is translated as CSVALTQETQYF.

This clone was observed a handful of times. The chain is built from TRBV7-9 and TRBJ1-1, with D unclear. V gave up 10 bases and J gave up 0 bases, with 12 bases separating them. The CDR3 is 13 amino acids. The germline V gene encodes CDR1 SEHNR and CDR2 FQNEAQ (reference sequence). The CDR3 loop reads CATKNTLNTEAFF. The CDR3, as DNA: TGTGCCACCAAGAACACTTTGAACACTGAAGCTTTCTTT.

Here the CDR3 DNA reads TGTGTATCAGGGGTCGGCAATCAGCCCCAGCATTTT. Encoded protein: CVSGVGNQPQHF. The chain combines TRBV28 with TRBJ1-5; TRBD1 is a possible D gene (6 bases). This CDR3 is built from 12 residues. Germline lookup yields CDR1 MDHEN and CDR2 SYDVKM.

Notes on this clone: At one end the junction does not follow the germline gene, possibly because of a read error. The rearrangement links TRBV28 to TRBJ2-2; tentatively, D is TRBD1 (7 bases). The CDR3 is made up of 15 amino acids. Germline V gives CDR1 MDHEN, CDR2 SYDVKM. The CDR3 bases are TGTGCCAGCCAGGGGGGTGACGCCGGGGCCGGCGAGCTGTTTTTT. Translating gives CASQGGDAGAGELFF.

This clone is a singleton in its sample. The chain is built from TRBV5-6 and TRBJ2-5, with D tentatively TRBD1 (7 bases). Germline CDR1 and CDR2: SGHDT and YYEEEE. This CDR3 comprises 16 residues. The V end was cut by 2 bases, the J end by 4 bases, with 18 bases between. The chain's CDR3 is CASSFQPGGGGETQYF. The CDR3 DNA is TGTGCCAGCAGCTTCCAACCAGGGGGAGGAGGAGAGACCCAGTACTTC.

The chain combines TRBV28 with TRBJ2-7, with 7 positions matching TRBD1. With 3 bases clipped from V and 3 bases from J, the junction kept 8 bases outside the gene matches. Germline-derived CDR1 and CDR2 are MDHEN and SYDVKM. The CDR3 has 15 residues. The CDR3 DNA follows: TGTGCCAGCAGTTTCGCTGTAACAGGGGACTACGAGCAGTACTTC. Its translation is CASSFAVTGDYEQYF.

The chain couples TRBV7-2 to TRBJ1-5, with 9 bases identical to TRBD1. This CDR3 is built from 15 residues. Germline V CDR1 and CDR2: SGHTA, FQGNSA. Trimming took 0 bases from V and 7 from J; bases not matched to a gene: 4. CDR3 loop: CASSLAGTGNQPQHF. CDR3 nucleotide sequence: TGTGCCAGCAGCTTAGCCGGGACAGGGAACCAGCCCCAGCATTTT. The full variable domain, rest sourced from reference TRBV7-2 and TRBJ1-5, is GAGVSQSPSNKVTEKGKDVELRCDPISGHTALYWYRQSLGQGLEFLIYFQGNSAPDKSGLPSDRFSAERTGGSVSTLTIQRTQQEDSAVYLCASSLAGTGNQPQHFGDGTRLSIL.

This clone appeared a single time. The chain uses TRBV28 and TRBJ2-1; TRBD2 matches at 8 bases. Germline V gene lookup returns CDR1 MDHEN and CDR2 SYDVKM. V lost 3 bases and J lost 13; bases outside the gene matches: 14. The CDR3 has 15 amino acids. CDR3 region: CASSLEVWVGTSQFF. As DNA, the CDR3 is TGTGCCAGCAGTTTGGAGGTGTGGGTCGGGACTAGTCAGTTCTTC.

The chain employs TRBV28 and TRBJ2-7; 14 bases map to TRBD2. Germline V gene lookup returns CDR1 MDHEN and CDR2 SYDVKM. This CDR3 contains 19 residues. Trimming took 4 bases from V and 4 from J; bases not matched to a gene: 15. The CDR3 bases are TGTGCCAGCAGTTCCCTGGGACTAGCGGGAGTAGAGGACGGGTACGAGCAGTACTTC. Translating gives CASSSLGLAGVEDGYEQYF.

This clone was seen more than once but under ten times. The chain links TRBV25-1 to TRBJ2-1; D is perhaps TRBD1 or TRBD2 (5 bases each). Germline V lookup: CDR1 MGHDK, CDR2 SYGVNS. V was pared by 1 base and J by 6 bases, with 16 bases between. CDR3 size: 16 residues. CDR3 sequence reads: CASSEWETLQGNEQFF. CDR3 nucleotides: TGTGCCAGCAGTGAATGGGAGACCCTCCAGGGCAATGAGCAGTTCTTC.

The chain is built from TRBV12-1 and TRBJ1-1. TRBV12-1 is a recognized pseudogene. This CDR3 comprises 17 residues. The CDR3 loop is CASSQDGRYAMNTEAFF. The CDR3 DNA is TGTGCCAGCAGCCAAGATGGTAGGTACGCCATGAACACTGAAGCTTTCTTT.

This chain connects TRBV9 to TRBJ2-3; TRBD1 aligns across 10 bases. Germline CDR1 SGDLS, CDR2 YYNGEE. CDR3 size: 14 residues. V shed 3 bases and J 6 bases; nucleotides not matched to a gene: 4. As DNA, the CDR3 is TGTGCCAGCAGCGAGGGACAGGGGTGGGATACGCAGTATTTT. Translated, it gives CASSEGQGWDTQYF.

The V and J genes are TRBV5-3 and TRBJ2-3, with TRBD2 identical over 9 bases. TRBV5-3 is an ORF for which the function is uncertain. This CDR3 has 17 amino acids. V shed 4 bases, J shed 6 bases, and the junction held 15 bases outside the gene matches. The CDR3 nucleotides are TGTGCCAGAAGCCCGGATGTGACTAGCGGTCTTGCGGATACGCAGTATTTT. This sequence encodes CARSPDVTSGLADTQYF.

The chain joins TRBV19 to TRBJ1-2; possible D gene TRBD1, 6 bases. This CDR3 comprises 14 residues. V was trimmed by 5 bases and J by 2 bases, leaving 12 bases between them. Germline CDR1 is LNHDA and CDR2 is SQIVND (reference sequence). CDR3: CASSPWDTNYGYTF. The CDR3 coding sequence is TGTGCCAGTAGTCCTTGGGACACCAACTATGGCTACACCTTC. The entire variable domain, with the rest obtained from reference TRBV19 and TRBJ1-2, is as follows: DGGITQSPKYLFRKEGQNVTLSCEQNLNHDAMYWYRQDPGQGLRLIYYSQIVNDFQKGDIAEGYSVSREKKESFPLTVTSAQKNPTAFYLCASSPWDTNYGYTFGSGTRLTVV.

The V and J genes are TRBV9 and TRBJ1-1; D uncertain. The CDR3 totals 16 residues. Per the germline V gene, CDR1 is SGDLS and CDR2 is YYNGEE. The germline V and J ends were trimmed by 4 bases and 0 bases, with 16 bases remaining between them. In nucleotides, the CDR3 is TGTGCCAGCAGCTCATCCCGAAGTCACTTGAACACTGAAGCTTTCTTT. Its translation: CASSSSRSHLNTEAFF.

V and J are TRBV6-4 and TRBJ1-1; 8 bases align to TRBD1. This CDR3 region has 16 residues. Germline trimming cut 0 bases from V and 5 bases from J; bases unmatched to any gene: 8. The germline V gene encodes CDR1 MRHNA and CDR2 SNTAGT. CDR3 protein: CASSDSGQGAATEAFF. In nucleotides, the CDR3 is TGTGCCAGCAGTGACTCTGGGCAGGGGGCGGCTACTGAAGCTTTCTTT.

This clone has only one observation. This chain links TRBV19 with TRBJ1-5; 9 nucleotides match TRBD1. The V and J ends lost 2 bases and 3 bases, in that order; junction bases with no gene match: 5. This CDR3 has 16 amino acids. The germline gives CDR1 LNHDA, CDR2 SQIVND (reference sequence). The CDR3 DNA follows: TGTGCCAGTAGTATACGGGACAGGGCCCTCAATCAGCCCCAGCATTTT. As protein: CASSIRDRALNQPQHF.

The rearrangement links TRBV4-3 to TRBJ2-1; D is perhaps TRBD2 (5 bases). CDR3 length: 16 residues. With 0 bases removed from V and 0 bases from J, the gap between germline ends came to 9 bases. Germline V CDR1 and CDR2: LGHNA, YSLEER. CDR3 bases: TGCGCCAGCAGCCAAGAGGTCGGGGACTCCTACAATGAGCAGTTCTTC. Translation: CASSQEVGDSYNEQFF.

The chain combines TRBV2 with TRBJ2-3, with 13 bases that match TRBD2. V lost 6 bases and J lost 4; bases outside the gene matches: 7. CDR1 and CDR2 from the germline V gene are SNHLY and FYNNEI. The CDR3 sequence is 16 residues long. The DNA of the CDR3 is TGTGCCAGCAGCGGGACTAGCGGGGCCGGGGCAGATACGCAGTATTTT. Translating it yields CASSGTSGAGADTQYF.

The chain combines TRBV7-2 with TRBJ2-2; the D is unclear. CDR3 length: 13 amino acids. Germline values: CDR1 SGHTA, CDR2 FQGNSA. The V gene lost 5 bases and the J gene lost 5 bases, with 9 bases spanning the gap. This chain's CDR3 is CASSPLSTGELFF. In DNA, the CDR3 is TGTGCCAGCAGCCCCCTATCAACCGGGGAGCTGTTTTTT.

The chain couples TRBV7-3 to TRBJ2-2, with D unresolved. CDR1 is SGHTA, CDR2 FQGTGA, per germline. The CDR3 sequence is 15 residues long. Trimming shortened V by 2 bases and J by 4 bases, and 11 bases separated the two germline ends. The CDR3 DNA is TGTGCCAGCAGCTTATTTTCTGAATCCACCGGGGAGCTGTTTTTT. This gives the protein CASSLFSESTGELFF.

The CDR3 is CASRRLAGGTDTQYF. The CDR3 DNA reads as TGTGCCAGCAGACGACTAGCGGGGGGCACAGATACGCAGTATTTT. The V call is TRBV2, the J call TRBJ2-3, with 12 bases that match TRBD2. This CDR3 region has 15 residues. In germline, CDR1 is SNHLY, CDR2 FYNNEI. V gave up 6 bases and J gave up 1 base; unmatched junction bases: 2.

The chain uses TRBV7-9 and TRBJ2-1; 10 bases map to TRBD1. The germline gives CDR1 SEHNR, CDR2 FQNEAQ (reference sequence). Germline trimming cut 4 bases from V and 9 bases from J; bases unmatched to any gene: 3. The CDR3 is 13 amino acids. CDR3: CASSWTGGPEQFF. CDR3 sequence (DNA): TGTGCCAGCAGCTGGACAGGGGGGCCTGAGCAGTTCTTC.

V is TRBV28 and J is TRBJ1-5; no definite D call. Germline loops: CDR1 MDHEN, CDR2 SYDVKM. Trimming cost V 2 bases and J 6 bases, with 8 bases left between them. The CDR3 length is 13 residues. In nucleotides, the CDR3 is TGTGCCAGCAGTTTAGTGTCCAGTCAGCCCCAGCATTTT. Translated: CASSLVSSQPQHF. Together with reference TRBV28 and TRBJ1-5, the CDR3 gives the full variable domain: DVKVTQSSRYLVKRTGEKVFLECVQDMDHENMFWYRQDPGLGLRLIYFSYDVKMKEKGDIPEGYSVSREKKERFSLILESASTNQTSMYLCASSLVSSQPQHFGDGTRLSIL.

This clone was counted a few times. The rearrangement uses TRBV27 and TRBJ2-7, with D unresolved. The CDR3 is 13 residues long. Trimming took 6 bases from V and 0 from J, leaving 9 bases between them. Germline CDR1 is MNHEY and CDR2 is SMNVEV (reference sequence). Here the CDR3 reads CASSPWSSYEQYF. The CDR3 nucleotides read TGTGCCAGCAGCCCCTGGTCCTCCTACGAGCAGTACTTC.

The CDR3 sequence is CASSELGEGNTIYF. DNA of the CDR3: TGTGCCAGCAGTGAATTGGGGGAAGGAAACACCATATATTTT. The rearrangement links TRBV6-1 to TRBJ1-3, with TRBD1 as a possible D gene (5 bases). With 2 bases removed from V and 4 bases from J, the gap between germline ends came to 9 bases. Germline V gene data show CDR1 as MNHNS and CDR2 as SASEGT. The CDR3 is made up of 14 amino acids.

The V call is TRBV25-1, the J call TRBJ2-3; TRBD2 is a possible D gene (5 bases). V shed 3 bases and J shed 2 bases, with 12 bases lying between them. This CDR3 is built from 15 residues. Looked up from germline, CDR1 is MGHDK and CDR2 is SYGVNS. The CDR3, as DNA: TGTGCCAGCAGTGAGCTGCTAGCTGCCACAGATACGCAGTATTTT. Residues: CASSELLAATDTQYF.